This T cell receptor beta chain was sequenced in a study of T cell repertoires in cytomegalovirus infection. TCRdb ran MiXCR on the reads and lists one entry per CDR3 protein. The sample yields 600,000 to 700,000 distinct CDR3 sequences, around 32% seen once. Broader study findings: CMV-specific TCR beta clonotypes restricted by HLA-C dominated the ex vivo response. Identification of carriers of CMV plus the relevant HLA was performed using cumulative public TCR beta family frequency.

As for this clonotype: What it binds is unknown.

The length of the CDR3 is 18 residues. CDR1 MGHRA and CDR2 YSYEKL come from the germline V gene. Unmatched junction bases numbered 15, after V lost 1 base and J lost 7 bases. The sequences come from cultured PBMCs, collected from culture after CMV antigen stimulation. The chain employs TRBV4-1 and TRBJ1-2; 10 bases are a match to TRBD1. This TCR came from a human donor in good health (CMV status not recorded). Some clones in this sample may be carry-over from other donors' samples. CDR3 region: CASSQVAVDLGTGVGYTF. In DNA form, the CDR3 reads TGCGCCAGCAGCCAAGTCGCTGTGGACTTAGGGACAGGGGTTGGCTACACCTTC.